A single sample gave rise to the 9 T cell receptor beta chains below, sequenced in a study of CD8 T cells in ankylosing spondylitis. TCRdb redid the calling of the 5' RACE reads with MiXCR, one entry per CDR3 protein. Of some 220,000 distinct CDR3 sequences listed, 6% to 8% are singletons. The study's findings and limits: One TCR beta motif, made up of roughly 8 highly homologous variants, appeared characteristic of ankylosing spondylitis blood.

No antigen has been assigned to these receptors. Sequenced material: blood, either unsorted or a sorted T cell fraction (not recorded which). All receptors derive from a male donor with ankylosing spondylitis.

This clonotype appeared a few times. The chain carries TRBV12-3 or TRBV12-4 and TRBJ1-5; the D is unclear. V lost 3 bases, J lost 4 bases, and 10 bases lay in between. This CDR3 spans 14 amino acids. CDR3 region: CASSFSGVNQPQHF. CDR3 in DNA: TGTGCCAGCAGTTTCTCGGGTGTAAATCAGCCCCAGCATTTT.

In its sample, this clonotype was seen many times. V usage is TRBV6-2 or TRBV6-3 and J usage is TRBJ2-4; D possibly corresponds to TRBD2 (5 bases). The V gene's germline CDR1 is MNHEY and CDR2 SVGEGT. The CDR3 runs to 12 residues. Trimming removed 5 bases at V and 8 bases at J, with 10 bases between. The CDR3 is CASSTGWDIQYF. The CDR3 coding sequence is TGTGCCAGCAGTACGGGGTGGGACATTCAGTACTTC.

This clonotype occurred many times. This chain joins TRBV27 and TRBJ2-5, with D hard to call. Germline V gives CDR1 MNHEY, CDR2 SMNVEV (reference sequence). Trimming pared 0 bases from V and 4 bases from J, leaving 24 bases between. The CDR3 is 19 amino acids. The CDR3 sequence is CASSLSSRYGPLKGETQYF. The DNA of the CDR3 is TGTGCCAGCAGTTTATCGAGTAGGTATGGACCGCTGAAAGGAGAGACCCAGTACTTC.

This clonotype showed up many times. The rearrangement joins TRBV29-1 to TRBJ2-2, with a weak D call TRBD2 (6 bases). Germline CDR1 reads SQVTM; CDR2 reads ANQGSEA. V lost 0 bases, J lost 4 bases, and 18 bases lay in between. The CDR3 has 17 amino acids. The CDR3 DNA is TGCAGCGTTGAAGATCCCAGCGGGCTCGATAGCACCGGGGAGCTGTTTTTT. Its protein is CSVEDPSGLDSTGELFF.

This clonotype was recorded many times. This chain connects TRBV3-1 to TRBJ1-2, with D perhaps TRBD1 (6 bases). The V gene lost 4 bases and the J gene lost 5 bases, with 14 bases spanning the gap. CDR3 length: 14 residues. The V gene's germline CDR1 is LGHDT and CDR2 YNNKEL (reference sequence). The CDR3 bases are TGTGCCAGCAGCCCTATCGGGACATTTTATGGCTACACCTTC. It specifies CASSPIGTFYGYTF.

In its sample, this clonotype was seen many times. V usage is TRBV29-1 and J usage is TRBJ2-1; 7 positions agree with TRBD2. The CDR3 sequence is 15 residues long. The V gene end was trimmed by 6 bases and the J gene end by 4 bases; junction bases not matched to a gene: 12. Per germline, CDR1 SQVTM and CDR2 ANQGSEA. CDR3 sequence reads: CSVPAGGSTYNEQFF. For the CDR3, the DNA is TGCAGCGTCCCCGCAGGCGGGAGTACTTACAATGAGCAGTTCTTC.

The chain is built from TRBV7-9 and TRBJ2-1, with 7 bases lining up with TRBD2. The CDR3 extends over 12 amino acids. Germline V gives CDR1 SEHNR, CDR2 FQNEAQ (reference sequence). The V segment lost 8 bases and the J segment 5 bases; nucleotides outside the gene matches: 3. In nucleotides, the CDR3 is TGTGCCAGCTCGGGGGGAAACAATGAGCAGTTCTTC. It encodes CASSGGNNEQFF.

This sequence joins TRBV27 and TRBJ2-7, with 7 bases matching TRBD1. J lost 3 bases, V lost 2 bases, and 4 bases had no gene match. The CDR3 is made up of 14 amino acids. Germline assignment: CDR1 MNHEY and CDR2 SMNVEV (reference sequence). For the CDR3, the DNA is TGTGCCAGCAGTTTAGGGACAGTGCTCTACGAGCAGTACTTC. Encoded protein: CASSLGTVLYEQYF.

This clonotype was seen once. The chain combines TRBV6-5 with TRBJ2-2, with no clear D. The CDR3 totals 14 residues. Trimming took off 2 bases at V and 5 bases at J, with 9 bases between the two ends. The germline CDR1 and CDR2 sequences are MNHEY and SVGAGI. The CDR3 reads CASSYVDVTGELFF. The DNA of the CDR3 is TGTGCCAGCAGTTACGTCGATGTTACCGGGGAGCTGTTTTTT.